A single sample gave rise to the 18 T cell receptor beta chains below, sequenced in a study of spatial heterogeneity in lung cancer. For these receptors, no antigen is known. MiXCR, run by TCRdb on the 5' RACE reads, gives a single entry per CDR3 protein. This sample has about 100,000 distinct CDR3 sequences, with 3.5% to 5% found just once. Study results and caveats: Expanded alpha and beta TCR counts within tumors tracked tumor mutation counts.

The time point was: sample taken at primary tumor resection. Here the sequenced sample was lung tumor tissue, taken at surgery. The receptors stem from a male donor with early-stage non-small cell lung cancer.

This clonotype has ten or more counts. V usage is TRBV2 and J usage is TRBJ2-2; perhaps TRBD2 as D (6 bases). Looked up from germline, CDR1 is SNHLY and CDR2 is FYNNEI. V was pared by 7 bases and J by 0 bases, with 9 bases between. This CDR3 has 14 residues. The CDR3 is CASTRGANTGELFF. The CDR3 region has the DNA TGTGCCAGCACTCGCGGGGCGAACACCGGGGAGCTGTTTTTT.

The chain links TRBV4-1 to TRBJ2-1; 10 bases align to TRBD2. Per the germline V gene, CDR1 is MGHRA and CDR2 is YSYEKL. The CDR3 extends over 17 amino acids. After removal of 4 bases from V and 7 bases from J, the junction contained 13 bases not matched to a gene. CDR3 sequence: CASSPDRLAGASNEQFF. The CDR3, as DNA: TGCGCCAGCAGCCCCGACCGGCTAGCGGGAGCCTCGAATGAGCAGTTCTTC.

This clonotype occurred many times. The rearrangement links TRBV10-3 to TRBJ1-2; D is unresolved. V was pared by 1 base and J by 11 bases, with 11 bases between. The V gene's germline CDR1 is ENHRY and CDR2 SYGVKD. CDR3 length: 12 residues. The CDR3 nucleotides read TGTGCCATCAGTGAGTTCGACCGGCTTTACACCTTC. Its translation is CAISEFDRLYTF.

Ten or more counts support this clonotype. The V and J genes are TRBV6-6 and TRBJ1-1; D gene unclear. CDR1 and CDR2 (germline): MNHNY, SVGAGI (reference sequence). The CDR3 length is 8 residues. Trimming removed 6 bases at V and 9 bases at J, with 2 bases between. The DNA for the CDR3 is TGTGCCAGCAGCCAAGCTTTCTTT. Translating gives CASSQAFF.

This clonotype has ten or more counts. This sequence joins TRBV4-1 and TRBJ2-7, with D unresolved. Between the trimmed V and J ends, which lost 1 base and 4 bases, there was a span of 5 bases. Germline CDR1 reads MGHRA; CDR2 reads YSYEKL. The CDR3 runs 12 residues. The DNA of the CDR3 is TGCGCCAGCAGCCAAGTAGGGTACGAGCAGTACTTC. It translates to CASSQVGYEQYF.

Ten or more counts support this clonotype. The gene calls are TRBV11-2 and TRBJ1-1; D is unclear. Germline CDR1 SGHAT, CDR2 FQNNGV. The CDR3 spans 12 residues. Trimming removed 3 bases at V and 6 bases at J, with 8 bases between. CDR3 DNA sequence: TGTGCCAGCAGCTTTGCGTCTCCTGAAGCTTTCTTT. Amino acids: CASSFASPEAFF.

This clonotype was detected ten times or more. CDR3 loop: CSVRGTNPYEQYF. CDR3 DNA: TGCAGCGTTCGGGGTACAAATCCCTACGAGCAGTACTTC. The chain has TRBV29-1 and TRBJ2-7; D might be TRBD2 (5 bases). The CDR3 totals 13 residues. The germline gives CDR1 SQVTM, CDR2 ANQGSEA. The V and J ends lost 5 bases and 2 bases respectively, with 13 bases between them.

This clonotype was picked up many times. The rearrangement links TRBV20-1 to TRBJ1-1, with 7 bases aligning to TRBD1. The J segment lost 1 base and the V segment lost 3 bases, leaving 2 bases of the junction unmatched. The germline V gene encodes CDR1 DFQATT and CDR2 SNEGSKA (reference sequence). This CDR3 has 13 residues. Here the CDR3 reads CSASRDRNTEAFF. CDR3 in DNA: TGCAGTGCTAGCCGGGACAGGAACACTGAAGCTTTCTTT.

With respect to this clonotype: At one of its ends the junction is not consistent with the germline gene, which may arise from a read error. The V gene is TRBV7-8, the J gene TRBJ2-1; D perhaps matches TRBD2 (6 bases). Germline V gene sequence: CDR1 SGHVS, CDR2 FQNEAQ. The CDR3 has 17 residues. The CDR3, as DNA: TGTGCCAGCAGCTTAGGGGCCCTAGCGTACCCCTACAATGAGCTGTTCTTC. Its translation is CASSLGALAYPYNELFF.

Many counts were recorded for this clonotype. The rearrangement links TRBV27 to TRBJ2-1; 9 bases are shared with TRBD1. CDR3 size: 15 residues. Germline assignment: CDR1 MNHEY and CDR2 SMNVEV (reference sequence). With 2 bases clipped from V and 2 bases from J, the junction kept 1 base outside the gene matches. CDR3 loop: CASSLNRGPYNEQFF. The CDR3 coding sequence is TGTGCCAGCAGTTTAAACAGGGGGCCCTACAATGAGCAGTTCTTC.

Points on this clonotype: A much larger clone sits a single nucleotide away, making a read error possible. This rearrangement joins TRBV7-2 to TRBJ1-2; D gene unclear. The CDR3 has 12 residues. V lost 3 bases and J 2 bases, leaving 4 bases between the germline ends. Germline values: CDR1 SGHTA, CDR2 FQGNSA. The CDR3 region is CASSFRNYGYTF. In DNA form, the CDR3 reads TGTGCCAGCAGCTTTAGGAACTATGGCTACACCTTC.

This clonotype was recorded at least ten times. The chain links TRBV28 to TRBJ1-5; D remains unclear. This CDR3 has 14 amino acids. With 4 bases removed from V and 4 bases from J, the gap between germline ends came to 11 bases. The V gene's germline CDR1 is MDHEN and CDR2 SYDVKM. CDR3 region: CASSSPDENQPQHF. The CDR3 nucleotides are TGTGCCAGCAGTTCGCCGGACGAGAATCAGCCCCAGCATTTT.

CDR3 amino acids: CSGLGATGNTIYF. Written as DNA, the CDR3 is TGCAGCGGTCTGGGGGCTACAGGAAACACCATATATTTT. V and J are TRBV29-1 and TRBJ1-3, with D tentatively TRBD1 (6 bases). Germline values: CDR1 SQVTM, CDR2 ANQGSEA. This CDR3 has 13 residues. Deletions cut 7 bases from V and 4 bases from J, with 14 bases between.

This clonotype was recorded at least ten times. This chain uses TRBV6-1 with TRBJ2-2; 7 bases match TRBD1. CDR1 and CDR2 from the germline V gene are MNHNS and SASEGT. Trimming took 9 bases from V and 5 from J; bases not matched to a gene: 3. CDR3 length equals 12 residues. DNA for the CDR3: TGTGCCAGTGGGGACAGAACCGGGGAGCTGTTTTTT. As protein: CASGDRTGELFF.

This clonotype was seen ten or more times. The gene calls are TRBV6-1 and TRBJ2-3, with a weak D call TRBD1 (5 bases). CDR3 size: 14 residues. Trimming pared 6 bases from V and 2 bases from J, leaving 12 bases between. CDR1 is MNHNS and CDR2 is SASEGT in the germline V gene. The CDR3 protein is CASRLWGYTDTQYF. DNA of the CDR3: TGTGCCAGCAGACTCTGGGGCTACACAGATACGCAGTATTTT.

In its sample, this clonotype was seen many times. The J gene is TRBJ2-1, the V gene TRBV6-5, with 11 bases matching TRBD2. The CDR3 is 13 amino acids. The germline gives CDR1 MNHEY, CDR2 SVGAGI. The V and J ends lost 5 bases and 10 bases, in that order; junction bases with no gene match: 4. CDR3 sequence reads: CASSTSGSFEQFF. DNA of the CDR3: TGTGCCAGCAGTACTAGCGGGAGCTTCGAGCAGTTCTTC.

This clonotype was seen many times. The rearrangement joins TRBV7-6 to TRBJ2-5; D gene ambiguous. CDR1 is SGHVS, CDR2 FNYEAQ, per germline. The CDR3 is made up of 11 amino acids. Trimming took off 1 base at V and 4 bases at J, with 1 base between the two ends. CDR3 DNA: TGTGCCAGCAGCTTAGTAGAGACCCAGTACTTC. It translates to CASSLVETQYF.

This clonotype was seen at least ten times. The rearrangement links TRBV9 to TRBJ2-3; maybe TRBD1 (5 bases). Germline loops: CDR1 SGDLS, CDR2 YYNGEE. This CDR3 contains 16 residues. Between the trimmed V and J ends, which lost 4 bases and 4 bases, there was a span of 19 bases. CDR3: CASSQGPMAVPDTQYF. DNA for the CDR3: TGTGCCAGCAGCCAGGGCCCTATGGCGGTTCCAGATACGCAGTATTTT.